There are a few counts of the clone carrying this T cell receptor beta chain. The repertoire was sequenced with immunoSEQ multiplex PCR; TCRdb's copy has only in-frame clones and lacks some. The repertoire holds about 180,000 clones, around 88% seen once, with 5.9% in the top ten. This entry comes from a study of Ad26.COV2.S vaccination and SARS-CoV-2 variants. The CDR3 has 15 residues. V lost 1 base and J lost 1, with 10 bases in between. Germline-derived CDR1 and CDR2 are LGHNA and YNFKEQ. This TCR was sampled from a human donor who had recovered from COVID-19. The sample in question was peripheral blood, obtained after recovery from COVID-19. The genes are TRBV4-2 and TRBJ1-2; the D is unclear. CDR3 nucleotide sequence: TGTGCCAGCAGCCAAGCGGAGGGTAGTAACTATGGCTACACCTTC. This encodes CASSQAEGSNYGYTF.